What follows are 6 T cell receptor beta chains derived from one specimen sequenced in a study of blood T cell repertoires in COVID-19. Data came from immunoSEQ multiplex PCR; TCRdb stores just in-frame clones and leaves some out. The table has 95,000 to 150,000 clones, approximately 88% seen once. Material: peripheral blood. The receptors were sampled from a man between 50 and 59 years old with acute or convalescent COVID-19.

J is TRBJ1-2 and V is TRBV30, with 7 nucleotides matching TRBD1. Per the germline V gene, CDR1 is GTSNPN and CDR2 is SVGIG (reference sequence). V gave up 2 bases and J gave up 5 bases; unmatched junction bases: 8. The CDR3 has 14 amino acids. CDR3: CAWSTGTDLYGYTF. The CDR3 DNA sequence: TGTGCCTGGAGTACAGGGACAGATCTTTATGGCTACACCTTC.

The chain is built from TRBV3-1 (or the pseudogene TRBV3-2) and TRBJ2-1; TRBD2 aligns across 10 bases. Germline CDR1 LGHDT, CDR2 YNNKEL (reference sequence). The CDR3 runs to 20 residues. V lost 3 bases and J lost 0; bases outside the gene matches: 14. The CDR3, as DNA: TGTGCCAGCAGCCAGACAGGCTGGGCTAGCGGGGGAAGCTCCTACAATGAGCAGTTCTTC. Residues: CASSQTGWASGGSSYNEQFF.

The chain has TRBV23-1 and TRBJ1-3; no clear D. TRBV23-1 qualifies as an ORF whose function is uncertain. The CDR3 has 18 residues. Trimming removed 4 bases at V and 8 bases at J, with 27 bases between. CDR3 protein: CASSREGRTNLIWHTIYF. Here the CDR3 DNA reads TGCGCCAGCAGTCGGGAAGGGAGGACTAACCTGATCTGGCACACCATATATTTT.

The chain employs TRBV27 and TRBJ2-6; TRBD1 is a possible D gene (6 bases). Germline values: CDR1 MNHEY, CDR2 SMNVEV (reference sequence). The CDR3 consists of 18 residues. With 7 bases removed from V and 2 bases from J, the gap between germline ends came to 21 bases. For the CDR3, the DNA is TGTGCCAGCACCAGGGGCTCCTCGGCAATCCCTGGGGCCAACGTCCTGACTTTC. Amino acid sequence: CASTRGSSAIPGANVLTF.

The rearrangement uses TRBV5-1 and TRBJ2-2, with D perhaps matching TRBD2 (5 bases). V shed 0 bases and J shed 4 bases, with 7 bases lying between them. The CDR3 sequence is 14 residues long. Germline V gene lookup returns CDR1 SGHRS and CDR2 YFSETQ. The CDR3 loop reads CASSLGESTGELFF. The CDR3 bases are TGCGCCAGCAGCTTGGGGGAGAGCACCGGGGAGCTGTTTTTT.

This rearrangement joins TRBV24-1 to TRBJ2-3, with D tentatively TRBD1 (8 bases). This CDR3 is built from 16 residues. Deletions cut 9 bases from V and 0 bases from J, with 18 bases between. Germline assignment: CDR1 KGHDR and CDR2 SFDVKD. Here the CDR3 reads CATHTGGGDSTDTQYF. The CDR3 region has the DNA TGTGCCACCCATACAGGGGGAGGGGATAGCACAGATACGCAGTATTTT.